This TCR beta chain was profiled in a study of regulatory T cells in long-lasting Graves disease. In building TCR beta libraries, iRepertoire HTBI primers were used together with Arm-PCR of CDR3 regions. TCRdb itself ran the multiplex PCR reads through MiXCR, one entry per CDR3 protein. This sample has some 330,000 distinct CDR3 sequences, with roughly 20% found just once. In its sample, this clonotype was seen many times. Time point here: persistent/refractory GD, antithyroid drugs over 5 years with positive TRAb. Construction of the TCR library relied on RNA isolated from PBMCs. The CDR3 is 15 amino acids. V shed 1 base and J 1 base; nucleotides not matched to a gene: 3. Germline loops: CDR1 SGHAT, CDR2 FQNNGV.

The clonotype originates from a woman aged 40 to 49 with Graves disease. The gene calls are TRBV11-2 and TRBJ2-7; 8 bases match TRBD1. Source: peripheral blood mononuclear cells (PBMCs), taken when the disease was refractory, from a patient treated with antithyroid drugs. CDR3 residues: CASSLGGTGSYEQYF. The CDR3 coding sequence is TGTGCCAGCAGCTTAGGAGGGACAGGTTCCTACGAGCAGTACTTC.